This passage covers 12 T cell receptor beta chains from one sample sequenced in a study of T-cell memory formation after mild COVID-19. MiXCR was run by TCRdb on the 5' RACE reads, yielding one entry per CDR3 protein. The sample lists hundreds of thousands of distinct CDR3 sequences; around a fifth were seen once. Source material: PBMCs or a T cell subset sorted from them (not recorded which). Receptors were obtained from a man between 18 and 29 years old who had mild COVID-19 (a few samples of this study predate the infection). Cell type and time point are not known.

This chain joins TRBV5-1 and TRBJ2-3; D remains ambiguous. Germline V gene data show CDR1 as SGHRS and CDR2 as YFSETQ. The CDR3 runs 15 residues. V was clipped by 0 bases and J by 2 bases, with 10 bases between them. CDR3 region: CASSLDGSYTDTQYF. In DNA form, the CDR3 reads TGCGCCAGCAGCTTGGACGGGTCCTACACAGATACGCAGTATTTT.

This clonotype was seen a few times. This chain uses TRBV6-2 or TRBV6-3 with TRBJ2-4; D ambiguous. Germline CDR1 MNHEY, CDR2 SVGEGT. The CDR3 sequence is 15 residues long. The V and J ends lost 2 bases and 0 bases respectively, with 8 bases between them. The CDR3 sequence is CASSYVGLAKNIQYF. The CDR3 region has the DNA TGTGCCAGCAGTTACGTGGGATTAGCCAAAAACATTCAGTACTTC.

The sample holds many counts of this clonotype. This rearrangement joins TRBV5-5 to TRBJ1-2, with D maybe TRBD1 (5 bases). This CDR3 spans 13 amino acids. CDR1 SGHKS and CDR2 YYEKEE come from the germline V gene (reference sequence). Trimming cost V 4 bases and J 4 bases, with 11 bases left between them. CDR3 loop: CASSLGPLYGYTF. CDR3 sequence (DNA): TGTGCCAGCAGCCTGGGACCGCTCTATGGCTACACCTTC.

This clonotype turned up a few times. This chain links TRBV7-9 with TRBJ1-4; 8 bases agree with TRBD1. Germline V CDR1 and CDR2: SEHNR, FQNEAQ (reference sequence). The CDR3 runs 15 residues. J lost 7 bases, V lost 5 bases, and 9 bases had no gene match. The CDR3 loop reads CASSPSRTGFEKLFF. Here the CDR3 DNA reads TGTGCCAGCAGCCCCTCCCGGACAGGGTTTGAAAAACTGTTTTTT.

As DNA, the CDR3 is TGCGCCAGCAGCCAATCGAGAACTGGGGCCAACGTCCTGACTTTC. Translation gives CASSQSRTGANVLTF. The chain employs TRBV4-3 and TRBJ2-6; unclear D gene. From germline, CDR1 is LGHNA and CDR2 YSLEER. The CDR3 has 15 residues. Trimming pared 2 bases from V and 2 bases from J, leaving 7 bases between.

The chain combines TRBV6-6 with TRBJ2-3, with a tentative D call TRBD2 (6 bases). The CDR3 runs 17 residues. Germline V gene sequence: CDR1 MNHNY, CDR2 SVGAGI (reference sequence). The V end lost 8 bases, the J end lost 0 bases, and 21 bases lay between the germline ends. CDR3 loop: CASGNRLDFYSTDTQYF. The CDR3 bases are TGTGCCAGCGGAAACCGACTAGACTTTTACAGCACAGATACGCAGTATTTT.

This clonotype was seen ten or more times. The chain recombines TRBV6-6 with TRBJ1-3; 8 nucleotides agree with TRBD1. With V trimmed by 6 bases and J by 4 bases, 8 bases remained unmatched. The germline V gene has CDR1 MNHNY and CDR2 SVGAGI (reference sequence). The length of the CDR3 is 15 residues. The CDR3 loop reads CASRLQGAQGNTIYF. Here the CDR3 DNA reads TGTGCCAGCAGACTGCAGGGGGCGCAGGGAAACACCATATATTTT.

This clonotype was seen a handful of times. The rearrangement links TRBV7-2 to TRBJ1-4; possible D gene TRBD1, 5 bases. Germline CDR1 and CDR2: SGHTA and FQGNSA. The CDR3 is 13 amino acids. V was clipped by 5 bases and J by 5 bases, with 9 bases between them. The CDR3 protein is CASSGGINEKLFF. Here the CDR3 DNA reads TGTGCCAGCAGCGGGGGAATAAATGAAAAACTGTTTTTT.

A few counts support this clonotype. One end of the junction is discordant with germline, which a read error may explain. The gene calls are TRBV7-7 and TRBJ2-5; 10 positions match TRBD1. CDR3 size: 14 residues. Germline assignment: CDR1 SSHAT and CDR2 FNYEAQ (reference sequence). The CDR3 sequence: CASSPTGGAETQYF. As DNA, the CDR3 is TGTGCTAGCAGCCCGACAGGGGGCGCAGAGACCCAGTACTTC.

The chain uses TRBV6-6 and TRBJ1-2; weak D call: TRBD1 (5 bases). The length of the CDR3 is 17 residues. Germline V gene lookup returns CDR1 MNHNY and CDR2 SVGAGI (reference sequence). Trimming left V 2 bases short and J 7 bases short, with 23 bases between. The CDR3, as DNA: TGTGCCAGCAGTTACCCACGGGGGACCGAGAATGGCGGTGGCTACACCTTC. This codes for CASSYPRGTENGGGYTF.

V gene TRBV19 combines with J gene TRBJ2-5; 11 nucleotides align to TRBD2. After removal of 3 bases from V and 5 bases from J, the junction contained 11 bases not matched to a gene. Germline V gene sequence: CDR1 LNHDA, CDR2 SQIVND (reference sequence). The CDR3 consists of 17 residues. CDR3 sequence reads: CASSMSLVTSGMETQYF. As DNA, the CDR3 is TGTGCCAGTAGTATGTCCTTGGTGACTAGCGGGATGGAGACCCAGTACTTC. Supplemented by reference TRBV19 and TRBJ2-5, the full variable domain reads DGGITQSPKYLFRKEGQNVTLSCEQNLNHDAMYWYRQDPGQGLRLIYYSQIVNDFQKGDIAEGYSVSREKKESFPLTVTSAQKNPTAFYLCASSMSLVTSGMETQYFGPGTRLLVL.

V gene TRBV5-1 combines with J gene TRBJ2-3; perhaps TRBD1 as D (5 bases). V lost 2 bases, J lost 0 bases, and 10 bases lay in between. Germline V gene lookup returns CDR1 SGHRS and CDR2 YFSETQ. This CDR3 has 15 amino acids. CDR3 DNA sequence: TGCGCCAGCAGCTTTGGGGCAGCTAGCACAGATACGCAGTATTTT. Translating it yields CASSFGAASTDTQYF.